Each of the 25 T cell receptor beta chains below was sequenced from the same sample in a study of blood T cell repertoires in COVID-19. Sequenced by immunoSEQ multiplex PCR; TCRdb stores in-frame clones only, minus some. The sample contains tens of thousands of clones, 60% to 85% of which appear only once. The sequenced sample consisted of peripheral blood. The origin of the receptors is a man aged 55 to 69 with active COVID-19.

The CDR3 loop reads CASSSKDRTTDTQYF. CDR3 coding DNA: TGCGCCAGCAGCTCGAAGGACAGGACAACAGATACGCAGTATTTT. The J gene is TRBJ2-3, the V gene TRBV5-1, with 7 bases that match TRBD1. CDR3 size: 15 residues. The V gene's germline CDR1 is SGHRS and CDR2 YFSETQ. The trim removed 3 bases at V and 3 bases at J, leaving 7 bases unmatched.

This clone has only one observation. The CDR3, as DNA: TGTGCCAGCAGCGCGGTCACGGGAGGCTACACCTTC. It codes for CASSAVTGGYTF. The chain links TRBV12-1 to TRBJ1-2. TRBV12-1 is shown as a pseudogene. The length of the CDR3 is 12 residues.

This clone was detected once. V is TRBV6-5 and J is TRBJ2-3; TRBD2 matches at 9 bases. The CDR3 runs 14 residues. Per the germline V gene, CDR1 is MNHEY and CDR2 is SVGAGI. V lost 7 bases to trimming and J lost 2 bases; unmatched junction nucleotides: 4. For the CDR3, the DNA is TGTGCCAGCATGTTAGCGGGGGCCACAGATACGCAGTATTTT. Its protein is CASMLAGATDTQYF.

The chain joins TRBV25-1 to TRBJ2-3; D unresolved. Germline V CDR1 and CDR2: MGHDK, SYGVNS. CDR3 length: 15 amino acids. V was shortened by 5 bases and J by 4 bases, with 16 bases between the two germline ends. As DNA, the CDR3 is TGTGCCAGCAGTTTAGGTGGAGCCACGGCAGATACGCAGTATTTT. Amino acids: CASSLGGATADTQYF.

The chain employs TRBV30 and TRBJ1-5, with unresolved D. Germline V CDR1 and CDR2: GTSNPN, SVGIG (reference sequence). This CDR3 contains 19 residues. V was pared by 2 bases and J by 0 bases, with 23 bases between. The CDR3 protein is CAWSRLADPTVHSNQPQHF. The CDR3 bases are TGTGCCTGGAGTCGGTTAGCAGATCCAACGGTCCATAGCAATCAGCCCCAGCATTTT.

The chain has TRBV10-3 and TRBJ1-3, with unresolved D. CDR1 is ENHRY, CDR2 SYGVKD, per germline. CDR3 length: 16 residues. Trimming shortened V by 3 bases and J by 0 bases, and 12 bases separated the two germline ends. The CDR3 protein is CAISDGQLSSGNTIYF. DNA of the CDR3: TGTGCCATCAGTGATGGGCAGTTAAGCTCTGGAAACACCATATATTTT.

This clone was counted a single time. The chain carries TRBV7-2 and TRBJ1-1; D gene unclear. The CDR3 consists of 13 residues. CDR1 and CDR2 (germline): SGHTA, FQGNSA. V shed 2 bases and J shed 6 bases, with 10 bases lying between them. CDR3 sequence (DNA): TGTGCCAGCAGCTTAATAGATCGGTCTGAAGCTTTCTTT. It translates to CASSLIDRSEAFF.

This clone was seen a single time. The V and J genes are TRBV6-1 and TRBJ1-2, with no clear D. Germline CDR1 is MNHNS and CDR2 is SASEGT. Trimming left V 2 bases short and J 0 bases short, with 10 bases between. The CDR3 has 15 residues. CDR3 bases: TGTGCCAGCAGTGAACTATGGCTAGCTAACTATGGCTACACCTTC. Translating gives CASSELWLANYGYTF.

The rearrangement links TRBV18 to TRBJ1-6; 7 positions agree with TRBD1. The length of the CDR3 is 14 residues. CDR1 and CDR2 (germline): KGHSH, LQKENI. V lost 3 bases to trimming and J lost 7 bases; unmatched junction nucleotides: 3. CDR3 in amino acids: CASSPQGDNSPLHF. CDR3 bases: TGTGCCAGCTCACCTCAGGGGGACAATTCACCCCTCCACTTT. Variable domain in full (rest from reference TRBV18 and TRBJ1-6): NAGVMQNPRHLVRRRGQEARLRCSPMKGHSHVYWYRQLPEEGLKFMVYLQKENIIDESGMPKERFSAEFPKEGPSILRIQQVVRGDSAAYFCASSPQGDNSPLHFGNGTRLTVT.

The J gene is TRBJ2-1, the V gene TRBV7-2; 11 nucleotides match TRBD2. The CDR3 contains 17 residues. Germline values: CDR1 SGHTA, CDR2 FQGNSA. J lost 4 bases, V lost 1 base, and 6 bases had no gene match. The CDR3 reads CASSLVASGGTYNEQFF. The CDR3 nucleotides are TGTGCCAGCAGCTTAGTTGCTAGCGGGGGGACGTACAATGAGCAGTTCTTC.

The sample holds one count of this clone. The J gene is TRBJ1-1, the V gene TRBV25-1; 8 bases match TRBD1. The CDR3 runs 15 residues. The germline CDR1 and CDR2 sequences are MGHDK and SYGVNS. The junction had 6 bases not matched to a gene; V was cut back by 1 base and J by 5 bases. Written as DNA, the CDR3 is TGTGCCAGCAGTGAATTTTACAGGGGGATAACTGAAGCTTTCTTT. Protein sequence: CASSEFYRGITEAFF.

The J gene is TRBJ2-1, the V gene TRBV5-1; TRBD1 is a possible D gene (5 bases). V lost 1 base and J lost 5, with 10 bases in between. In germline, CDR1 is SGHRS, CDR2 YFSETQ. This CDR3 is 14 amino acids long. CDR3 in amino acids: CASSLTGRHNEQFF. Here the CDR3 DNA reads TGCGCCAGCAGCTTGACAGGCCGCCACAATGAGCAGTTCTTC.

CDR3 in DNA: TGTGCCAGCTCACCAACATCTGGAGGGACGGTAAACTATGGCTACACCTTC. Amino acids: CASSPTSGGTVNYGYTF. This chain links TRBV18 with TRBJ1-2, with TRBD1 as a possible D gene (5 bases). The CDR3 loop spans 17 amino acids. Between the trimmed V and J ends, which lost 2 bases and 2 bases, there was a span of 18 bases. Germline assignment: CDR1 KGHSH and CDR2 LQKENI.

Here the CDR3 DNA reads TGTGCCAGCAGTTCGGTCTACGAGCAGTACTTC. Translating gives CASSSVYEQYF. V and J are TRBV6-2 or TRBV6-3 and TRBJ2-7, with no clear D. Between the trimmed V and J ends, which lost 4 bases and 3 bases, there was a span of 4 bases. This CDR3 comprises 11 residues. CDR1 and CDR2 from the germline V gene are MNHEY and SVGEGT.

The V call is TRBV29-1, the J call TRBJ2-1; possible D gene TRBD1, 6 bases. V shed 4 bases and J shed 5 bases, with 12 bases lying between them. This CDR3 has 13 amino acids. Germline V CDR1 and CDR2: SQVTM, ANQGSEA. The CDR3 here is CSVGRDTNNEQFF. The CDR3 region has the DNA TGCAGCGTTGGCCGGGACACAAACAATGAGCAGTTCTTC.

The CDR3 spells CASSDTSWGRDEYGYTF. DNA for the CDR3: TGTGCCAGCAGTGACACCTCTTGGGGGAGGGATGAATATGGCTACACCTTC. V gene TRBV2 combines with J gene TRBJ1-2, with TRBD1 as a possible D gene (5 bases). Germline lookup yields CDR1 SNHLY and CDR2 FYNNEI. Deletions cut 3 bases from V and 5 bases from J, with 22 bases between. The CDR3 covers 17 residues.

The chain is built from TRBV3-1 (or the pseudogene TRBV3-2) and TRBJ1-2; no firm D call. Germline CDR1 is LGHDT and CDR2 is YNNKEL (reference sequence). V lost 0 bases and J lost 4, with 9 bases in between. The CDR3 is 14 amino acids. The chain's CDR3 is CASSQEASGYGYTF. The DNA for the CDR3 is TGTGCCAGCAGCCAAGAAGCCAGCGGCTATGGCTACACCTTC.

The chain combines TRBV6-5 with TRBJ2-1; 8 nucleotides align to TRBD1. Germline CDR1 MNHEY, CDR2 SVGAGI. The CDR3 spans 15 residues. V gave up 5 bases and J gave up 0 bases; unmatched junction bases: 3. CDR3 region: CASSLQGASYNEQFF. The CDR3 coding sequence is TGTGCCAGCAGTCTGCAGGGGGCCTCCTACAATGAGCAGTTCTTC.

CDR3 sequence reads: CASRGTAFSYNSPLHF. CDR3 nucleotides: TGTGCCAGCAGGGGGACAGCTTTCTCCTATAATTCACCCCTCCACTTT. The chain combines TRBV6-6 with TRBJ1-6; 7 positions agree with TRBD1. Trimming removed 6 bases from V and 0 bases from J; junction bases left unmatched: 5. The CDR3 has 16 residues. CDR1 is MNHNY and CDR2 is SVGAGI in the germline V gene (reference sequence).

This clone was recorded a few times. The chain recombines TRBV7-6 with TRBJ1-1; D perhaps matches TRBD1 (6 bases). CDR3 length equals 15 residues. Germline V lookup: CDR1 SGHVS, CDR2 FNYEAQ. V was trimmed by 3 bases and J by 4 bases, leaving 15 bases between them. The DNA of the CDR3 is TGTGCCAGCAGCTTGGAACAGGGTTGGATCACTGAAGCTTTCTTT. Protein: CASSLEQGWITEAFF.

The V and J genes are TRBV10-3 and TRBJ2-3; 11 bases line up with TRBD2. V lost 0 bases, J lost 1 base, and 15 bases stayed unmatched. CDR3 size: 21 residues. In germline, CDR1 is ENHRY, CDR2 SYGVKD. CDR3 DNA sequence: TGTGCCATCAGTGAGTCAGTAGGACTAGCGGGTCCCCTGCGGGGCACAGATACGCAGTATTTT. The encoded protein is CAISESVGLAGPLRGTDTQYF.

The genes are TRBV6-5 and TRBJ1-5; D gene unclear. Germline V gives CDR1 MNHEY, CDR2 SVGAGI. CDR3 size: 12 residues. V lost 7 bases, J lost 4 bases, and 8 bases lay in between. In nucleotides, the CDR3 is TGTGCCAGCAAACGGGAAAATCAGCCCCAGCATTTT. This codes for CASKRENQPQHF.

The CDR3 is CASSGASGSDTQYF. CDR3 coding DNA: TGTGCCAGTAGTGGGGCTAGCGGGTCAGATACGCAGTATTTT. The gene calls are TRBV19 and TRBJ2-3; 8 bases line up with TRBD2. Looked up from germline, CDR1 is LNHDA and CDR2 is SQIVND (reference sequence). After removal of 5 bases from V and 4 bases from J, the junction contained 5 bases not matched to a gene. The CDR3 is 14 amino acids.

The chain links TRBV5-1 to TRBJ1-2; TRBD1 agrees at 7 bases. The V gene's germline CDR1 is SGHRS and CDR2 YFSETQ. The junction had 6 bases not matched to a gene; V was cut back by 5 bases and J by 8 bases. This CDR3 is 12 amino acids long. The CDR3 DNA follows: TGCGCCAGCAGACAGGGGCCGGAGGGCTACACCTTC. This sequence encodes CASRQGPEGYTF.

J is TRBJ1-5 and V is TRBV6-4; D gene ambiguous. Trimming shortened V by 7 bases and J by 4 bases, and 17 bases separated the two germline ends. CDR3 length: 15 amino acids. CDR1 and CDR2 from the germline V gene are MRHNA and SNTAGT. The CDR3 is CASKLSGTGNQPQHF. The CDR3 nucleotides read TGTGCCAGCAAGTTATCGGGAACGGGGAATCAGCCCCAGCATTTT.